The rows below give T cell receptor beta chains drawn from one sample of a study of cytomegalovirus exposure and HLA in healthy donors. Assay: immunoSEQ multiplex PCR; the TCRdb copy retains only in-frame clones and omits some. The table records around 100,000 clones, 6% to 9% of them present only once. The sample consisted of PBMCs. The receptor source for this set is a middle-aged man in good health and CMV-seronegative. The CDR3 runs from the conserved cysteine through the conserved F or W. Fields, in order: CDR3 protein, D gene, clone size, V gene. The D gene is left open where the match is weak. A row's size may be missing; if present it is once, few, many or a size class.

CASSPPLAGVTDTQYF TRBD2 few TRBV28
CASSPVLDRGVGNQPQHF . few TRBV19
CASSQDGTSFFEQYF TRBD2 few TRBV4-1
CASSLEQALGTDTQYF . . TRBV7-2
CASSFGTGEQPQHF TRBD1 . TRBV5-4
CASRNLQVPYEQYF . many TRBV6-1
CASSSTLAGGYEQFF TRBD2 . TRBV5-1
CASSYTGGLNYEQYF TRBD1 few TRBV5-4
CASSIGTSRTDTQYF TRBD2 few TRBV7-3
CARGLADLNEQFF TRBD2 . TRBV9
CASRDNGETYEQYF . . TRBV6-1
CASSVSKSGGQQFF . . TRBV2
CASSYGTEGNTIYF TRBD1 few TRBV6-5
CAAESRYEQYF . few TRBV21-1
CSARIEGEAFF . few TRBV29-1
CSAQVWAEQYF . few TRBV20-1
CASSPPPGREGADTQYF TRBD2 few TRBV11-3
CASSALDRHEQYF . . TRBV9
CASGRGEPMEKLFF . few TRBV4-2
CASSTLQGYNQPQHF TRBD1 few TRBV2
CASSLTGQVAYEQYF . . TRBV28
CASSESEIGPNQPQHF . . TRBV6-1
CASSPGLAGGLNFQETQYF TRBD2 . TRBV18
CASSYSTVTSGNTIYF . . TRBV6-5
CASSHLNQGSYEQYF . . TRBV4-1
CASSLGTSGYEQYF TRBD2 . TRBV9